The 7 T cell receptor beta chains below were found in one sample sequenced in a study of blood T cell repertoires in COVID-19. TCRdb keeps only in-frame clones here, not all; method: immunoSEQ multiplex PCR. Of approximately 280,000 clones in the sample, around 85% were seen once. The sequenced material came from PBMCs or T cells enriched from blood (not recorded which). All receptors derive from a middle-aged woman who had recovered from COVID-19.

This chain uses TRBV19 with TRBJ2-1; 8 bases agree with TRBD2. The CDR3 has 14 amino acids. Trimming took 5 bases from V and 5 from J; bases not matched to a gene: 5. Germline V gives CDR1 LNHDA, CDR2 SQIVND (reference sequence). The CDR3 DNA reads as TGTGCCAGTAGTGACCGGGGACTAGACAATGAGCAGTTCTTC. This translates into CASSDRGLDNEQFF.

The J gene is TRBJ2-1, the V gene TRBV5-8, with D perhaps TRBD2 (6 bases). Looked up from germline, CDR1 is SGHTS and CDR2 is YDEGEE. The CDR3 length is 15 residues. Trimming shortened V by 4 bases and J by 0 bases, and 11 bases separated the two germline ends. In DNA, the CDR3 is TGTGCCAGCAGCCCCCTAGCGAACTCCTACAATGAGCAGTTCTTC. Translated, it gives CASSPLANSYNEQFF.

The gene calls are TRBV28 and TRBJ2-7, with 8 bases aligning to TRBD2. V was pared by 3 bases and J by 5 bases, with 9 bases of the junction left unmatched. CDR1 and CDR2 (germline): MDHEN, SYDVKM. The CDR3 sequence is 15 residues long. The CDR3 loop reads CASSLVGLRGDEQYF. In DNA, the CDR3 is TGTGCCAGCAGTTTGGTAGGTTTGCGGGGGGACGAGCAGTACTTC.

The V and J genes are TRBV18 and TRBJ1-5; D call uncertain. The CDR3 is 13 amino acids. Trimming took 1 base from V and 4 from J, leaving 5 bases between them. Germline V gene lookup returns CDR1 KGHSH and CDR2 LQKENI. CDR3 amino acids: CASSPQENQPQHF. The DNA of the CDR3 is TGTGCCAGCTCACCACAGGAGAATCAGCCCCAGCATTTT. The whole variable domain, filled in from reference TRBV18 and TRBJ1-5, reads NAGVMQNPRHLVRRRGQEARLRCSPMKGHSHVYWYRQLPEEGLKFMVYLQKENIIDESGMPKERFSAEFPKEGPSILRIQQVVRGDSAAYFCASSPQENQPQHFGDGTRLSIL.

This chain joins TRBV30 and TRBJ2-7; D is possibly TRBD1 (5 bases). This CDR3 region has 11 residues. V was cut by 5 bases and J by 4 bases, with 9 bases left in between. Germline V lookup: CDR1 GTSNPN, CDR2 SVGIG (reference sequence). The chain's CDR3 is CAWDRQYEQYF. The CDR3 DNA sequence: TGTGCCTGGGATAGACAGTACGAGCAGTACTTC.

This chain connects TRBV19 to TRBJ1-4; D perhaps matches TRBD1 (6 bases). Germline V lookup: CDR1 LNHDA, CDR2 SQIVND (reference sequence). The CDR3 covers 17 residues. Deletions cut 4 bases from V and 0 bases from J, with 15 bases between. CDR3 sequence: CASSTSGQPATNEKLFF. The CDR3 DNA is TGTGCCAGTAGTACCTCAGGACAGCCTGCAACTAATGAAAAACTGTTTTTT. Supplemented by reference TRBV19 and TRBJ1-4, the full variable domain reads DGGITQSPKYLFRKEGQNVTLSCEQNLNHDAMYWYRQDPGQGLRLIYYSQIVNDFQKGDIAEGYSVSREKKESFPLTVTSAQKNPTAFYLCASSTSGQPATNEKLFFGSGTQLSVL.

This chain links TRBV7-2 with TRBJ2-1; D possibly corresponds to TRBD2 (5 bases). V shed 5 bases and J shed 0 bases, with 11 bases lying between them. CDR1 and CDR2 (germline): SGHTA, FQGNSA. The CDR3 extends over 15 amino acids. The CDR3 nucleotides are TGTGCCAGCAGCGCAAGCGCGGGCTCCTACAATGAGCAGTTCTTC. This encodes CASSASAGSYNEQFF.